The clone carrying this TCR beta chain was detected only a few times. Its antigen is unidentified. The data were obtained in a study of blood T cells in healthy people across ages. Study results and caveats: Naive and antigen-experienced cells could not be conclusively compared, given unsorted PBMCs. Unknown CMV status may confound age-related changes in expanded clones. A strong correlation was found between TCR beta diversity and the percentage of naive T cells.

With V trimmed by 2 bases and J by 3 bases, 5 bases remained unmatched. This CDR3 is built from 17 residues. Germline loops: CDR1 SGHTA, CDR2 FQGNSA. PCR was performed a second time for 7 to 11 cycles using a sample-barcoded 5' primer and a J-beta primer mix. TCRdb itself ran the 5' RACE reads through MiXCR, one entry per CDR3 protein. Of 1.5 million to 2 million distinct CDR3 sequences listed, about 30% are singletons. The sequence came from a woman aged 25 to 39 in good health. Sequenced input: blood. The J gene is TRBJ1-4, the V gene TRBV7-2, with 11 bases lining up with TRBD1. The CDR3 DNA follows: TGTGCCAGCAGCTTAAGGACAGGGGGCGCGGCTAATGAAAAACTGTTTTTT. Residues: CASSLRTGGAANEKLFF.